Here is one T cell receptor beta chain with its context. What it binds is unknown. The sample is drawn from a study of blood T cells in healthy people across ages. Whole-study results and caveats: Comparison with aged donors showed that long-lived donors had more naive CD4+ cells and higher diversity. The diversity estimates, figures obtained from one million T cells, were considered underestimates. In older individuals, TCR beta diversity per million T cells was lower, falling roughly linearly with age.

Next came a second PCR, run for about 6 to 11 cycles, which used a sample-barcoded 5' primer along with a J-beta primer mix. MiXCR, run by TCRdb on the 5' RACE reads, gives a single entry per CDR3 protein. Here the sample spans around 1.5 million distinct CDR3 sequences, approximately 42% being singletons. The source of this sequence is a woman between 18 and 29 years old in good health. The specimen was blood.

The CDR3 loop is CASRSDRTELFF. In DNA form, the CDR3 reads TGCGCCAGCAGATCCGATCGTACGGAGCTGTTTTTT. The V call is TRBV5-1, the J call TRBJ2-2; the D is unclear. This CDR3 region has 12 residues. Trimming took off 5 bases at V and 10 bases at J, with 12 bases between the two ends. The V gene's germline CDR1 is SGHRS and CDR2 YFSETQ.